This note documents a single TCR beta chain sequence. The sample is drawn from a study of molecular identifiers for immune sequencing clone quantification. Libraries of bulk TCR were made by previously described methods (with listed TCR primers). TCRdb recomputed calls from the PCR reads with MiXCR, one row per CDR3 protein. Of 45,000 to 55,000 distinct CDR3 sequences in the sample, more than 35% were seen once. Trimming removed 6 bases at V and 7 bases at J, with 19 bases between. The CDR3 is 13 residues long. Germline V CDR1 and CDR2: DFQATT, SNEGSKA (reference sequence). The V call is TRBV20-1, the J call TRBJ2-7, with D possibly TRBD2 on 5 matching bases. This clonotype was sampled from a human donor in good health. Some libraries in this study had Jurkat cell RNA spiked in. Specimen: naive CD8+ T cells from blood, with Jurkat cell RNA spiked in. Regarding subset: FACS-sorted CD8+CD4-CCR7+CD45RA+ naive T cells. The CDR3 coding sequence is TGCAGTGCCCCGACTAATCCGTTGAGGGAGCAGTACTTC. This encodes CSAPTNPLREQYF.